Listed below are T cell receptor beta chains from one sample, sequenced in a study of beta chain features in type 1 diabetes. Libraries were prepared by immunoSEQ multiplex PCR; TCRdb keeps only in-frame clonotypes and omits some of them. Here the sample spans hundreds of thousands of clones, 13% being singletons. The specimen was naive CD4+ T cells from blood. All receptors come from a man younger than 35 with type 1 diabetes. The CDR3 runs from the conserved cysteine through the conserved F or W. Fields, in order: D gene, J gene, clone size, V gene, CDR3 protein, CDR3 DNA. A D gene is named only where the DNA matches it firmly. Size values are once, few and many counts, or a class for expanded clones, and some rows have none.

>TRBD2|TRBJ2-5|.|TRBV5-1
CASSLGLAGMETQYF
TGCGCCAGCAGCTTGGGACTAGCGGGGATGGAGACCCAGTACTTC
>.|TRBJ1-1|few|TRBV29-1
CSVPRPGSLGMNTEAFF
TGCAGCGTCCCCAGGCCGGGGTCGTTAGGGATGAACACTGAAGCTTTCTTT
>.|TRBJ1-5|.|TRBV9
CASSVGLIGSQPQHF
TGTGCCAGCAGCGTAGGTCTAATCGGCAGTCAGCCCCAGCATTTT
>.|TRBJ2-3|.|TRBV5-1
CASSSATVSSTDTQYF
TGCGCCAGCAGCTCGGCGACAGTTTCTAGCACAGATACGCAGTATTTT
>.|TRBJ1-2|.|TRBV4-2
CASSQHKARQGGYGYTF
TGTGCCAGCAGCCAACATAAGGCCAGGCAGGGCGGATATGGCTACACCTTC
>.|TRBJ1-1|.|TRBV30
CAWSRYGTQNTEAFF
TGTGCCTGGAGTAGATATGGGACACAGAACACTGAAGCTTTCTTT
>.|TRBJ2-7|.|TRBV29-1
CSVVRDTPPTYEQYF
TGCAGCGTCGTTCGTGACACCCCCCCTACCTACGAGCAGTACTTC
>TRBD2|TRBJ2-3|.|TRBV18
CASSPPGGSTDTQYF
TGTGCCAGCTCACCACCGGGGGGGAGCACAGATACGCAGTATTTT
>.|TRBJ1-2|few|TRBV9
CASSEQISYGYTF
TGTGCCAGCAGCGAGCAGATAAGCTATGGCTACACCTTC
>.|TRBJ1-1|.|TRBV18
CASSPLGYGTEAFF
TGTGCCAGCTCACCGTTAGGGTATGGCACTGAAGCTTTCTTT
>TRBD2|TRBJ2-1|few|TRBV11-2
CASSQGLPATTEQFF
TGTGCCAGCAGCCAGGGACTACCGGCGACTACTGAGCAGTTCTTC
>TRBD1|TRBJ1-1|.|TRBV27
CASLPRTGKTEAFF
TGTGCCAGCCTCCCCAGGACAGGGAAAACTGAAGCTTTCTTT
>.|TRBJ1-4|few|TRBV9
CASSVSPGPEKLFF
TGTGCCAGCAGCGTGAGTCCCGGGCCCGAAAAACTGTTTTTT
>.|TRBJ1-1|.|TRBV5-4
CASSLDGTSDTEAFF
TGTGCCAGCAGCTTGGATGGGACTTCGGACACTGAAGCTTTCTTT
>.|TRBJ2-5|.|TRBV18
CASSPDRRAETQYF
TGTGCCAGCTCACCGGACAGGAGGGCAGAGACCCAGTACTTC
>.|TRBJ2-1|few|TRBV7-7
CASSLSGDGEQFF
TGTGCCAGCAGCTTATCGGGGGATGGTGAGCAGTTCTTC
>TRBD1|TRBJ2-7|.|TRBV2
CASVLRDRSYEQYF
TGTGCCAGCGTCCTGAGGGACAGATCCTACGAGCAGTACTTC
>.|TRBJ2-7|.|TRBV11-2
CASSLDRGRQSYEQYF
TGTGCCAGCAGCTTAGACCGGGGGCGTCAATCCTACGAGCAGTACTTC
>.|TRBJ2-1|few|TRBV5-1
CASNDEQFF
TGCGCCAGCAACGATGAGCAGTTCTTC
>.|TRBJ1-1|.|TRBV10-3
CAISERPLNTEAFF
TGTGCCATCAGTGAGCGGCCGCTGAACACTGAAGCTTTCTTT
>.|TRBJ2-7|.|TRBV5-1
CASSLGQATYEQYF
TGCGCCAGCAGCTTGGGCCAGGCTACTTACGAGCAGTACTTC
>.|TRBJ1-1|.|TRBV5-6
CASISGVQFTEAFF
TGTGCCAGCATCTCAGGGGTCCAGTTCACTGAAGCTTTCTTT
>.|TRBJ2-3|.|TRBV21-1
CASTYRKGSTDTQYF
TGTGCCAGCACCTACAGGAAAGGTAGCACAGATACGCAGTATTTT
>.|TRBJ1-5|few|TRBV30
CAWSRTEARPQHF
TGTGCCTGGAGTCGGACGGAGGCTCGGCCCCAGCATTTT
>.|TRBJ2-5|few|TRBV5-1
CASSLGSEGAQYF
TGCGCCAGCAGCTTGGGGTCCGAGGGGGCCCAGTACTTC
>TRBD1|TRBJ2-7|.|TRBV18
CASSPWDREGEQYF
TGTGCCAGCTCACCCTGGGACAGGGAAGGCGAGCAGTACTTC